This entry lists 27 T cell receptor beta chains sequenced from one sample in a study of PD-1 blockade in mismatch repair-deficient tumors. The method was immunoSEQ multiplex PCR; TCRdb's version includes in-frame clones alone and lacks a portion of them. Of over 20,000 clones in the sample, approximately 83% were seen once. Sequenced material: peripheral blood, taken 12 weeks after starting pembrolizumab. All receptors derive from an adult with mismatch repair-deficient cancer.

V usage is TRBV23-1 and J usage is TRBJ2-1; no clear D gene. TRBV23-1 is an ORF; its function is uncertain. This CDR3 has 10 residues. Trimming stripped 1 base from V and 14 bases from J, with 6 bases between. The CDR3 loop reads CASSQFREFF. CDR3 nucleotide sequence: TGCGCCAGCAGTCAATTCAGAGAGTTCTTC.

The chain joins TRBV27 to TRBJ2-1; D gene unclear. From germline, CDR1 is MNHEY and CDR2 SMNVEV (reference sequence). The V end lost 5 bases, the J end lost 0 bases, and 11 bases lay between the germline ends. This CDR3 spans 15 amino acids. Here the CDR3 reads CASSVSPSSYNEQFF. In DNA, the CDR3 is TGTGCCAGCAGTGTTAGTCCGAGCTCCTACAATGAGCAGTTCTTC.

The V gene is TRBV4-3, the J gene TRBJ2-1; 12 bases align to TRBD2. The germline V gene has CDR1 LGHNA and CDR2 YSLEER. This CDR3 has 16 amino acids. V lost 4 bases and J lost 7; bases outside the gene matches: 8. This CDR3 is CASSPRLAGEGNEQFF. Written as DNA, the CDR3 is TGCGCCAGCAGCCCTAGACTAGCGGGAGAGGGGAATGAGCAGTTCTTC.

The CDR3 reads CASSQEGVGSTYEQYF. Here the CDR3 DNA reads TGCGCCAGCAGCCAAGAAGGGGTCGGGAGTACCTACGAGCAGTACTTC. V and J are TRBV4-1 and TRBJ2-7; tentative D call: TRBD2 (6 bases). CDR3 length: 16 residues. Germline values: CDR1 MGHRA, CDR2 YSYEKL. V lost 0 bases and J lost 2, with 14 bases in between.

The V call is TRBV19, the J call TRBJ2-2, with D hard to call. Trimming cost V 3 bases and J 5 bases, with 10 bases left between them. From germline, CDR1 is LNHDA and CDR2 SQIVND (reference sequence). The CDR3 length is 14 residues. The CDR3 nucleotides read TGTGCCAGTAGTATTGGAGCCATAACCGGGGAGCTGTTTTTT. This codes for CASSIGAITGELFF.

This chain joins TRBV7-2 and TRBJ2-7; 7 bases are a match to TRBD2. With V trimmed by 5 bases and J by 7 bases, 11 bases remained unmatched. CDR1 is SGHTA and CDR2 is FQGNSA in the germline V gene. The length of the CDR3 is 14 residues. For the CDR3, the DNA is TGTGCCAGCAGCCCAGCGGGGCCCCTCCGGGAGCAGTACTTC. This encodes CASSPAGPLREQYF.

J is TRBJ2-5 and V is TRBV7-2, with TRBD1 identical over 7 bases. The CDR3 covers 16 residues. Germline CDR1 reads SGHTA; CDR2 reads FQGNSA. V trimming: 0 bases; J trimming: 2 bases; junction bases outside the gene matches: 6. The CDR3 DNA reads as TGTGCCAGCAGCTTAGCCCCGACAGGGCTGCAAGAGACCCAGTACTTC. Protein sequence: CASSLAPTGLQETQYF.

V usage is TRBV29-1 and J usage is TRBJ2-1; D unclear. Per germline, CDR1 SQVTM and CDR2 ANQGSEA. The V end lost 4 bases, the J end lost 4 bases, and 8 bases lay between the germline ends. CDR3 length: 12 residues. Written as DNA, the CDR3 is TGCAGCGTTGCTCAGGATTACAATGAGCAGTTCTTC. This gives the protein CSVAQDYNEQFF.

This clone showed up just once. The CDR3 loop is CASKGTDYTGELFF. In nucleotides, the CDR3 is TGTGCCAGCAAAGGGACAGACTACACCGGGGAGCTGTTTTTT. J is TRBJ2-2 and V is TRBV6-5, with 7 bases identical to TRBD1. The CDR3 extends over 14 amino acids. J was trimmed by 3 bases and V by 7 bases; bases with no gene match: 5. Germline V CDR1 and CDR2: MNHEY, SVGAGI.

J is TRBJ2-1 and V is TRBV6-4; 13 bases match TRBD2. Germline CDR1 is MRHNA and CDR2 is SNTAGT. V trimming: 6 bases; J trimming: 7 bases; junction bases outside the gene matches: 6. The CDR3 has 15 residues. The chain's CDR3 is CASRRTSGRGNEQFF. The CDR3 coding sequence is TGTGCCAGCAGACGGACTAGCGGGAGAGGTAATGAGCAGTTCTTC.

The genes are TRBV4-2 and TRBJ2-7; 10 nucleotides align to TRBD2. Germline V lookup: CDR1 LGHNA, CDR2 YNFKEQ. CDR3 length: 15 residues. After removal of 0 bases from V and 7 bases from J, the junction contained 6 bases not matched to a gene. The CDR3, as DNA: TGTGCCAGCAGCCAAGATCTAGCGGGAGATTATGAGCAGTACTTC. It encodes CASSQDLAGDYEQYF.

This chain's CDR3 is CASSPAGNTEAFF. CDR3 DNA sequence: TGTGCCAGCTCACCGGCGGGGAACACTGAAGCTTTCTTT. This chain uses TRBV18 with TRBJ1-1; no definite D call. The V end lost 3 bases, the J end lost 1 base, and 6 bases lay between the germline ends. The CDR3 is 13 amino acids. Looked up from germline, CDR1 is KGHSH and CDR2 is LQKENI. Complete variable domain (other parts from reference TRBV18 and TRBJ1-1): NAGVMQNPRHLVRRRGQEARLRCSPMKGHSHVYWYRQLPEEGLKFMVYLQKENIIDESGMPKERFSAEFPKEGPSILRIQQVVRGDSAAYFCASSPAGNTEAFFGQGTRLTVV.

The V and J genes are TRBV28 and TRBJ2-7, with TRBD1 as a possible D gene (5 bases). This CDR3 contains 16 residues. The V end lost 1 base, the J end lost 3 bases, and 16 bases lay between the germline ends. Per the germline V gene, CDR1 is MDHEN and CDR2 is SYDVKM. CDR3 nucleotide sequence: TGTGCCAGCAGTTTATACCGACAGCCCCCTCTCTACGAGCAGTACTTC. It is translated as CASSLYRQPPLYEQYF.

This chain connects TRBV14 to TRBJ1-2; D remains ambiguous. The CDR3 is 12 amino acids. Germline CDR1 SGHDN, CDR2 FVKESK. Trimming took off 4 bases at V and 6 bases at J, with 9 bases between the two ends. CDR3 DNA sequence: TGTGCCAGCAGCCCGATAAGGGATGGCTACACCTTC. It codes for CASSPIRDGYTF.

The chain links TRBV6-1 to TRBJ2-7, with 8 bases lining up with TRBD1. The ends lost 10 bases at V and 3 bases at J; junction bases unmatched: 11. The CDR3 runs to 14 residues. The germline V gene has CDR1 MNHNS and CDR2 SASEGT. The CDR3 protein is CATEMTGDSYEQYF. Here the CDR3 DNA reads TGTGCCACCGAGATGACAGGGGACAGCTACGAGCAGTACTTC.

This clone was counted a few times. CDR3 loop: CASSQGAQVGRAFF. For the CDR3, the DNA is TGCGCCAGCAGCCAAGGGGCGCAGGTTGGTAGAGCTTTCTTT. The J gene is TRBJ1-1, the V gene TRBV4-3; D gene uncertain. The CDR3 extends over 14 amino acids. Trimming pared 1 base from V and 10 bases from J, leaving 16 bases between. Germline V gene lookup returns CDR1 LGHNA and CDR2 YSLEER.

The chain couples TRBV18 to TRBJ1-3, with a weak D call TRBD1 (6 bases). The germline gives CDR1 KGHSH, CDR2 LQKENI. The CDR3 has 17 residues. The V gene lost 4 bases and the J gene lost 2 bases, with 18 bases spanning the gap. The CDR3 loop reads CASSHRQRAGAGNTIYF. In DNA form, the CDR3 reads TGTGCCAGCTCACATCGCCAAAGAGCAGGGGCTGGAAACACCATATATTTT.

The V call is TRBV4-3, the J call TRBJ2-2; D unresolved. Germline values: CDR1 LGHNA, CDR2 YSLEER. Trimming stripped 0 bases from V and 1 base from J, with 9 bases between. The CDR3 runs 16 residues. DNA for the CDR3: TGCGCCAGCAGCCAAGATTCACAGCTGAACACCGGGGAGCTGTTTTTT. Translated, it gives CASSQDSQLNTGELFF.

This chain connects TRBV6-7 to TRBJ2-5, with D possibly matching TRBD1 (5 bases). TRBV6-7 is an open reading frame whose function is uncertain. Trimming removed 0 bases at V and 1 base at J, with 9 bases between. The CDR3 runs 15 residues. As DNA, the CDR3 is TGTGCCAGCAGTTACTCGCCAGGGATCCAAGAGACCCAGTACTTC. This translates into CASSYSPGIQETQYF.

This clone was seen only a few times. This CDR3 is CAWSLRGFQPQHF. The CDR3 nucleotides read TGTGCCTGGAGCCTCCGCGGGTTTCAGCCCCAGCATTTT. The J gene is TRBJ1-5, the V gene TRBV30; no clear D. CDR3 length: 13 residues. With 3 bases removed from V and 6 bases from J, the gap between germline ends came to 12 bases. Germline CDR1 GTSNPN, CDR2 SVGIG (reference sequence).

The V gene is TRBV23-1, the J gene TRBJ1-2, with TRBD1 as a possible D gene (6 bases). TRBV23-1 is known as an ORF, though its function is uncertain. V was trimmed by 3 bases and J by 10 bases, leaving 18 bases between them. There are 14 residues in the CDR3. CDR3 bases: TGCGCCAGCAGTCAGGGGGGGGCCGATCCCGACTACACCTTC. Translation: CASSQGGADPDYTF.

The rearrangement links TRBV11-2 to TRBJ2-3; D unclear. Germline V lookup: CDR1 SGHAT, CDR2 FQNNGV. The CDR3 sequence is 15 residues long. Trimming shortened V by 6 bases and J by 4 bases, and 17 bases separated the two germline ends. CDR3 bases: TGTGCCAGCAGTTCCCTATTTCCAGTACCAGATACGCAGTATTTT. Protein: CASSSLFPVPDTQYF.

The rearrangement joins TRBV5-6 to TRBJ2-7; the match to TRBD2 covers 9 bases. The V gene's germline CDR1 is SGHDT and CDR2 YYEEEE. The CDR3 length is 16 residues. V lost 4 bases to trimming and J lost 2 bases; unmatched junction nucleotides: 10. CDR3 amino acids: CASSTLGREGAYEQYF. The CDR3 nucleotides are TGTGCCAGCAGCACCCTTGGGCGGGAGGGTGCCTACGAGCAGTACTTC. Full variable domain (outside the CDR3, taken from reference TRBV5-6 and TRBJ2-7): DAGVTQSPTHLIKTRGQQVTLRCSPKSGHDTVSWYQQALGQGPQFIFQYYEEEERQRGNFPDRFSGHQFPNYSSELNVNALLLGDSALYLCASSTLGREGAYEQYFGPGTRLTVT.

The CDR3 DNA follows: TGTGCCAGCAGCTTGGTTAGGGGCTCCCAAGAGACCCAGTACTTC. Its protein product is CASSLVRGSQETQYF. The chain has TRBV5-6 and TRBJ2-5, with D possibly matching TRBD1 (5 bases). V was trimmed by 0 bases and J by 1 base, leaving 10 bases between them. Germline-derived CDR1 and CDR2 are SGHDT and YYEEEE. The CDR3 length is 15 residues.

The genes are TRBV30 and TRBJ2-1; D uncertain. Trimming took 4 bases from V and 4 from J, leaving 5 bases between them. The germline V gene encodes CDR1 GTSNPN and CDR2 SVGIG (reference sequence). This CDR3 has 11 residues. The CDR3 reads CAWMRYNEQFF. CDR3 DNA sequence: TGTGCCTGGATGAGGTACAATGAGCAGTTCTTC.

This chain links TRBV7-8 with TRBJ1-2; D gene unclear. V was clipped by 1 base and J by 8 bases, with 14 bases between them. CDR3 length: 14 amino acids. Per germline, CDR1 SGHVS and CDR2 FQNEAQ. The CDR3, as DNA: TGTGCCAGCAGCTTAGGAGGTCCCTTCGGGGGCTACACCTTC. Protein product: CASSLGGPFGGYTF.

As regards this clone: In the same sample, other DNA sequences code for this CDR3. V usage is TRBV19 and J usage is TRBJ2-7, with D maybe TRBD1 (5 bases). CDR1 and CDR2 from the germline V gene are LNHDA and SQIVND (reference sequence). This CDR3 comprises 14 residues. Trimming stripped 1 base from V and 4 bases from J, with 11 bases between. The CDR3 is CASSIGQGGYEQYF. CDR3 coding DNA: TGTGCCAGTAGTATAGGCCAGGGTGGGTACGAGCAGTACTTC.